The entry that follows covers one T cell receptor (beta chain) sequence. Authors' methods: The assay estimated nucleated cells by amplifying reference gene primers. Generated by immunoSEQ multiplex PCR, the TCRdb table keeps only in-frame clones and is missing some. V and J calls and clone size are those listed in that table; D and trimming were worked out from the DNA. The profile covers just over 350,000 clones, with about 88% appearing a single time and 7% to 7.5% taken by the ten largest. The CDR3 contains 15 residues. Germline V gene sequence: CDR1 SQVTM, CDR2 ANQGSEA. The trim removed 5 bases at V and 4 bases at J, leaving 9 bases unmatched. This specimen comes from a study of blood T cell repertoires in COVID-19. Across the study: COVID-19 samples from acute and convalescent phases originated in the United States, Italy and Spain. Sources were T cells, B-cell-depleted T cells, or PBMCs; the material itself was cDNA or gDNA.

V and J are TRBV29-1 and TRBJ2-2; 8 nucleotides line up with TRBD1. The sequenced sample consisted of peripheral blood. The source of this sequence is a woman aged 55-70 years with COVID-19, enrolled during active disease. The CDR3 bases are TGCAGCGTTCCGCGGACAGGGCCAGGCACCGGGGAGCTGTTTTTT. It translates to CSVPRTGPGTGELFF.